The 20 T cell receptor beta chains below were found in one sample sequenced in a study of CXCR3-negative and CXCR3-positive naive CD8 T cells. Each TRB cDNA library was prepared by 5' RACE (with UMI labels). TCRdb re-analyzed the 5' RACE reads; it lists each CDR3 protein once, without DNA. The sample has some 130,000 distinct CDR3 sequences, and its top ten clones hold approximately 0.3%. Sequenced: naive CXCR3- CD8+ T cells from blood. Sample subset: CD45RO-CCR7+CD27+CD95- naive CD8+ T cells lacking CXCR3 (TNR3-). These TCRs come from a human donor in good health. Some clones in this sample may be carry-over from other donors' samples.

V is TRBV12-3 or TRBV12-4 and J is TRBJ2-7. There are 13 residues in the CDR3. The CDR3 here is CASSFLPHYEQYF.

This chain uses TRBV7-8 with TRBJ1-3. This CDR3 has 16 residues. Germline CDR1 is SGHVS and CDR2 is FQNEAQ. CDR3 sequence reads: CASSPEGRAAGNTIYF.

The chain is built from TRBV20-1 and TRBJ1-4. This CDR3 contains 15 residues. Looked up from germline, CDR1 is DFQATT and CDR2 is SNEGSKA (reference sequence). This CDR3 is CSARDPSSGGEKLFF.

The chain is built from TRBV5-1 and TRBJ1-1; the D gene TCRdb calls, TRBD1, cannot be checked with no DNA. Germline V lookup: CDR1 SGHRS, CDR2 YFSETQ. The CDR3 spans 14 residues. The CDR3 region is CASSWTALNTEAFF.

The V and J genes are TRBV15 and TRBJ2-1; TCRdb selects TRBD1, and the lack of DNA leaves this call unchecked. The CDR3 spans 15 residues. Germline values: CDR1 LNHNV, CDR2 YYDKDF (reference sequence). The CDR3 sequence is CATSALLGGGYEQFF.

The chain couples TRBV29-1 to TRBJ2-3; with no DNA, the TCRdb D assignment of TRBD2 cannot be verified. The CDR3 has 16 residues. Germline values: CDR1 SQVTM, CDR2 ANQGSEA. The CDR3 loop is CSVELGLAGVTDTQYF.

The chain joins TRBV10-3 to TRBJ1-5. The germline gives CDR1 ENHRY, CDR2 SYGVKD. The CDR3 sequence is 13 residues long. The CDR3 reads CAISEDGNQPQHF.

V gene TRBV5-1 combines with J gene TRBJ2-3. The CDR3 spans 17 residues. Germline values: CDR1 SGHRS, CDR2 YFSETQ. The CDR3 region is CASSLGPDGTSTDTQYF.

V and J are TRBV12-5 and TRBJ2-1; no DNA is available, so the TRBD2 call from TCRdb remains unchecked. Germline loops: CDR1 LGHNT, CDR2 FRNRAP. This CDR3 has 16 amino acids. This CDR3 reads CASGAGTSGDHNEQFF. Using reference TRBV12-5 and TRBJ2-1 for the parts outside the CDR3, the full variable domain is DARVTQTPRHKVTEMGQEVTMRCQPILGHNTVFWYRQTMMQGLELLAYFRNRAPLDDSGMPKDRFSAEMPDATLATLKIQPSEPRDSAVYFCASGAGTSGDHNEQFFGPGTRLTVL.

This chain links TRBV19 with TRBJ2-5; with no DNA, the TCRdb D assignment of TRBD1 cannot be verified. CDR1 and CDR2 (germline): LNHDA, SQIVND (reference sequence). This CDR3 comprises 15 residues. This CDR3 reads CASSMVRGYQETQYF.

The rearrangement uses TRBV20-1 and TRBJ2-1; TCRdb indicates TRBD1, and absent DNA this call remains unverified. The CDR3 has 19 residues. Germline assignment: CDR1 DFQATT and CDR2 SNEGSKA (reference sequence). This chain's CDR3 is CSATPPPGQVPRGYNEQFF.

This chain connects TRBV27 to TRBJ2-7; no DNA is available, so the TRBD1 call from TCRdb remains unchecked. CDR1 and CDR2 (germline): MNHEY, SMNVEV (reference sequence). This CDR3 has 13 residues. The CDR3 region is CASGVPSSYEQYF.

The chain uses TRBV28 and TRBJ2-1; as DNA is missing, the TRBD1 call by TCRdb cannot be tested. The CDR3 is made up of 12 amino acids. CDR1 MDHEN and CDR2 SYDVKM come from the germline V gene. This CDR3 reads CASSLGGGKQFF.

J is TRBJ1-1 and V is TRBV27; TCRdb outputs TRBD1, but without DNA this stays unchecked. The CDR3 extends over 15 amino acids. Germline assignment: CDR1 MNHEY and CDR2 SMNVEV (reference sequence). Here the CDR3 reads CASSLSGRGHTEAFF.

The J gene is TRBJ2-5, the V gene TRBV13; the TRBD2 assignment by TCRdb is unverifiable without DNA. CDR1 is PRHDT and CDR2 is FYEKMQ in the germline V gene (reference sequence). This CDR3 has 15 residues. CDR3 region: CASSLSLAGVGTQYF. Full variable domain (remainder filled in from reference TRBV13 and TRBJ2-5): AAGVIQSPRHLIKEKRETATLKCYPIPRHDTVYWYQQGPGQDPQFLISFYEKMQSDKGSIPDRFSAQQFSDYHSELNMSSLELGDSALYFCASSLSLAGVGTQYFGPGTRLLVL.

This chain uses TRBV11-3 with TRBJ2-2; no DNA is available, so the TRBD1 call from TCRdb remains unchecked. The CDR3 has 13 residues. The V gene's germline CDR1 is SGHNT and CDR2 YENEEA. The CDR3 sequence: CASSLPSLGELFF.

The chain combines TRBV7-9 with TRBJ2-7; TCRdb picks TRBD2, but there is no DNA to check that call. Germline assignment: CDR1 SEHNR and CDR2 FQNEAQ (reference sequence). This CDR3 spans 14 amino acids. The chain's CDR3 is CASTTGPTPVEQYF.

This sequence joins TRBV7-9 and TRBJ2-5. Germline lookup yields CDR1 SEHNR and CDR2 FQNEAQ (reference sequence). This CDR3 contains 14 residues. CDR3 protein: CASSLTGYQETQYF.

The rearrangement joins TRBV7-2 to TRBJ2-5; the D call of TRBD2 rests on TCRdb alone, since no DNA is present to check it. This CDR3 has 15 amino acids. Germline V gives CDR1 SGHTA, CDR2 FQGNSA. CDR3 loop: CASSLGLAGEETQYF.

The genes are TRBV20-1 and TRBJ2-3; TCRdb designates TRBD2, a call that cannot be tested without DNA. CDR3 length: 11 residues. Germline CDR1 DFQATT, CDR2 SNEGSKA (reference sequence). CDR3: CSAMGLRTQYF.